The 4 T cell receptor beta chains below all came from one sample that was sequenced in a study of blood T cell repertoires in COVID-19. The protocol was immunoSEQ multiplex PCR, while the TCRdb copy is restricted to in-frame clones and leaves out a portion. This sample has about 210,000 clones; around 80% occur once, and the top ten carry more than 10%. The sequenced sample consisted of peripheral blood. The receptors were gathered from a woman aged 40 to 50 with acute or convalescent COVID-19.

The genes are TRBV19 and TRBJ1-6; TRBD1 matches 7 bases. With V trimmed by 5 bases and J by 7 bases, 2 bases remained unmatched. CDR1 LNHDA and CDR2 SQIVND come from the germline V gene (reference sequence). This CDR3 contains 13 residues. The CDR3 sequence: CASSRQGNSPLHF. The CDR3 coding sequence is TGTGCCAGTAGTCGACAGGGCAATTCACCCCTCCACTTT.

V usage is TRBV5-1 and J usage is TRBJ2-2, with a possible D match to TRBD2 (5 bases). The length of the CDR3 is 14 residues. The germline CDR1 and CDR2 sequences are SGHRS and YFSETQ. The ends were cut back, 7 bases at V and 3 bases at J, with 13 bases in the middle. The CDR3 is CASRGLRDTGELFF. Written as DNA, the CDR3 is TGCGCCAGCCGCGGGCTTAGGGACACCGGGGAGCTGTTTTTT.

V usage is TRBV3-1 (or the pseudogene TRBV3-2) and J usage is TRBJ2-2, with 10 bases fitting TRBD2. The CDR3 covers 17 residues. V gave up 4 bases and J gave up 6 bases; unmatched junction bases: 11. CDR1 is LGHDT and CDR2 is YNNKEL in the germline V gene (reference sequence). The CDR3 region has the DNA TGTGCCAGCAGCCGGGGGCTAGCGGGAGTAGGGGCCGGGGAGCTGTTTTTT. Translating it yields CASSRGLAGVGAGELFF.

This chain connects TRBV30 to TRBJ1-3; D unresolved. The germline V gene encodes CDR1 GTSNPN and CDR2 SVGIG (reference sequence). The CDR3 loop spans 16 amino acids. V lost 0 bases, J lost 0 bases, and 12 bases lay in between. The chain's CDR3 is CAWSVNRLSSGNTIYF. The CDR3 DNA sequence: TGTGCCTGGAGTGTAAACCGTCTAAGCTCTGGAAACACCATATATTTT.